This TCR beta chain was retrieved from a study of CD8+ T cells in alopecia areata. This clone was seen more than once but under ten times. Its antigen remains unknown. Sequencing used cDNA as its template, made by extracting RNA and reverse transcribing it. The data were produced by immunoSEQ multiplex PCR, yet TCRdb's version contains in-frame clones alone and is incomplete. The sample contains about 64,000 clones, 44% of which appear only once. This CDR3 is built from 12 residues. Per the germline V gene, CDR1 is SQVTM and CDR2 is ANQGSEA. Deletions cut 6 bases from V and 8 bases from J, with 16 bases between. Study-level points and caveats: Scalp data also include sequences from resident alphabeta T cells of normal skin.

The clonotype was recovered from a human donor with alopecia areata. The chain recombines TRBV29-1 with TRBJ1-2; a possible D gene is TRBD1 (5 bases). Specimen: NKG2D-low CD8+ T cells sorted from blood. This CDR3 is CSVMLGRPGYTF. As DNA, the CDR3 is TGCAGCGTGATGTTGGGACGCCCCGGCTACACCTTC.